The next 21 T cell receptor beta chains were all read from a single sample in a study of T cells after yellow fever vaccination. TCRdb fed the 5' RACE reads into MiXCR, producing one record per CDR3 protein. This sample yields about 400,000 distinct CDR3 sequences, of which roughly 6.1% are seen a single time; approximately 15% belongs to the top ten. The source was PBMCs, collected 5 days after the yellow fever booster vaccination. The receptors come from a man under 40 who received the YFV17D yellow fever vaccine.

This clonotype showed up just a few times. Written as DNA, the CDR3 is TGCAGCGGATCCGGGACTAGCGAGAACACCGGGGAGCTGTTTTTT. Protein sequence: CSGSGTSENTGELFF. V and J are TRBV29-1 and TRBJ2-2, with 10 bases identical to TRBD2. Germline V gene lookup returns CDR1 SQVTM and CDR2 ANQGSEA. The V and J ends lost 7 bases and 1 base, in that order; junction bases with no gene match: 6. The CDR3 is made up of 15 amino acids.

The chain joins TRBV5-5 to TRBJ2-1; D tentatively fits TRBD1 or TRBD2 (5 bases each). Between the trimmed V and J ends, which lost 0 bases and 4 bases, there was a span of 11 bases. The CDR3 length is 15 residues. Germline V gives CDR1 SGHKS, CDR2 YYEKEE (reference sequence). The CDR3 DNA follows: TGTGCCAGCAGCTTGGGATCTGGGACGTACAATGAGCAGTTCTTC. It is translated as CASSLGSGTYNEQFF.

The chain uses TRBV7-9 and TRBJ1-2; D unresolved. The V gene lost 8 bases and the J gene lost 4 bases, with 11 bases spanning the gap. CDR3 length: 12 residues. Germline CDR1 reads SEHNR; CDR2 reads FQNEAQ (reference sequence). CDR3 sequence: CASGQGFYGYTF. The DNA for the CDR3 is TGTGCCAGCGGTCAAGGATTCTATGGCTACACCTTC. Complete variable domain (other parts from reference TRBV7-9 and TRBJ1-2): DTGVSQNPRHKITKRGQNVTFRCDPISEHNRLYWYRQTLGQGPEFLTYFQNEAQLEKSRLLSDRFSAERPKGSFSTLEIQRTEQGDSAMYLCASGQGFYGYTFGSGTRLTVV.

This clonotype was found a few times. The V and J genes are TRBV18 and TRBJ1-1; possible D gene TRBD1, 6 bases. The CDR3 runs to 14 residues. V lost 1 base, J lost 4 bases, and 10 bases lay in between. CDR1 is KGHSH and CDR2 is LQKENI in the germline V gene. CDR3 loop: CASSPQQGLTEAFF. As DNA, the CDR3 is TGTGCCAGCTCACCACAGCAGGGGCTCACTGAAGCTTTCTTT.

The chain is built from TRBV25-1 and TRBJ2-4; no definite D call. Germline V lookup: CDR1 MGHDK, CDR2 SYGVNS. V dropped 2 bases and J dropped 8 bases, with 10 bases sitting between them. The CDR3 has 13 residues. This chain's CDR3 is CASSEATSDIQYF. CDR3 coding DNA: TGTGCCAGCAGTGAAGCCACCTCGGACATTCAGTACTTC.

The chain links TRBV7-2 to TRBJ2-1; 11 nucleotides agree with TRBD2. V trimming: 6 bases; J trimming: 5 bases; junction bases outside the gene matches: 9. There are 16 residues in the CDR3. Per germline, CDR1 SGHTA and CDR2 FQGNSA. The CDR3 DNA reads as TGTGCCAGCAGTCCTACCGGGACTAGCGGAAACAATGAGCAGTTCTTC. This encodes CASSPTGTSGNNEQFF.

This clonotype was observed a few times. The genes are TRBV7-2 and TRBJ2-7; D unresolved. Germline V lookup: CDR1 SGHTA, CDR2 FQGNSA. Between the trimmed V and J ends, which lost 1 base and 1 base, there was a span of 8 bases. CDR3 length: 14 amino acids. CDR3 sequence reads: CASSLGAPSYEQYF. The CDR3 DNA sequence: TGTGCCAGCAGCTTAGGGGCTCCATCCTACGAGCAGTACTTC.

This clonotype was found a few times. The V call is TRBV28, the J call TRBJ2-1; 8 nucleotides align to TRBD2. V gave up 5 bases and J gave up 8 bases; unmatched junction bases: 11. The CDR3 sequence is 15 residues long. Germline V CDR1 and CDR2: MDHEN, SYDVKM. CDR3 sequence (DNA): TGTGCCAGCAGTGTTCCACTAGCGGACCGCGATGAGCAGTTCTTC. This encodes CASSVPLADRDEQFF.

V and J are TRBV5-1 and TRBJ2-1, with 9 bases identical to TRBD2. Germline lookup yields CDR1 SGHRS and CDR2 YFSETQ. Trimming removed 3 bases from V and 2 bases from J; junction bases left unmatched: 3. There are 15 residues in the CDR3. In DNA, the CDR3 is TGCGCCAGCAGCTCCGCGGGAGGGCCCTACAATGAGCAGTTCTTC. Protein: CASSSAGGPYNEQFF.

This clonotype was seen repeatedly, ten times or more. The V and J genes are TRBV6-6 and TRBJ2-1; D is undetermined. Germline CDR1 is MNHNY and CDR2 is SVGAGI (reference sequence). CDR3 length: 13 amino acids. V lost 3 bases to trimming and J lost 6 bases, with 9 bases between them. The CDR3 region is CASSYLVVNEQFF. For the CDR3, the DNA is TGTGCCAGCAGTTATTTAGTTGTCAATGAGCAGTTCTTC.

This rearrangement joins TRBV19 to TRBJ1-2; TRBD1 aligns across 8 bases. Germline CDR1 is LNHDA and CDR2 is SQIVND (reference sequence). Trimming cost V 6 bases and J 4 bases; bases outside gene matches: 16. The CDR3 is made up of 17 amino acids. The chain's CDR3 is CASRDPGQDQGGYGYTF. In DNA, the CDR3 is TGTGCCAGTAGGGATCCGGGACAGGACCAGGGGGGCTATGGCTACACCTTC. Supplemented by reference TRBV19 and TRBJ1-2, the full variable domain reads DGGITQSPKYLFRKEGQNVTLSCEQNLNHDAMYWYRQDPGQGLRLIYYSQIVNDFQKGDIAEGYSVSREKKESFPLTVTSAQKNPTAFYLCASRDPGQDQGGYGYTFGSGTRLTVV.

DNA of the CDR3: TGCAGTGCTTTGGGCCGGTACGAGCAGTACTTC. The encoded protein is CSALGRYEQYF. This sequence joins TRBV20-1 and TRBJ2-7, with unresolved D. The germline V gene has CDR1 DFQATT and CDR2 SNEGSKA (reference sequence). The CDR3 covers 11 residues. Trimming took 5 bases from V and 4 from J, leaving 9 bases between them.

To note about this clonotype: The junction and the germline gene differ at one end; a read error may be behind it. This rearrangement joins TRBV2 to TRBJ1-3, with D maybe TRBD1 (5 bases). The V gene's germline CDR1 is SNHLY and CDR2 FYNNEI. This CDR3 region has 12 residues. In DNA, the CDR3 is TGTGCCAGCAGCGAAGACAGTGGCACCATATATTTT. Translation: CASSEDSGTIYF. The entire variable domain, with the rest obtained from reference TRBV2 and TRBJ1-3, is as follows: EPEVTQTPSHQVTQMGQEVILRCVPISNHLYFYWYRQILGQKVEFLVSFYNNEISEKSEIFDDQFSVERPDGSNFTLKIRSTKLEDSAMYFCASSEDSGTIYFGEGSWLTVV.

Ten or more counts support this clonotype. The rearrangement joins TRBV7-2 to TRBJ2-6; D not resolved. V gave up 3 bases and J gave up 2 bases, with 11 bases separating them. The CDR3 is 16 residues long. CDR1 and CDR2 (germline): SGHTA, FQGNSA. The CDR3 bases are TGTGCCAGCAGCTTGGGTCCCGCCACTGGGGCCAACGTCCTGACTTTC. Translating it yields CASSLGPATGANVLTF.

This clonotype was detected only a few times. CDR3 in DNA: TGCAGCGTTGAAACAGGAACTACGAGGGGGGCCAACGTCCTGACTTTC. Residues: CSVETGTTRGANVLTF. The V gene is TRBV29-1, the J gene TRBJ2-6, with a weak D call TRBD1 (5 bases). The CDR3 is made up of 16 amino acids. The V gene lost 2 bases and the J gene lost 4 bases, with 15 bases spanning the gap. In germline, CDR1 is SQVTM, CDR2 ANQGSEA.

The chain employs TRBV7-6 and TRBJ2-1; 13 bases are shared with TRBD2. This CDR3 is 15 amino acids long. The germline CDR1 and CDR2 sequences are SGHVS and FNYEAQ. Trimming at V came to 6 bases and at J to 8 bases, leaving 7 bases not matched to a gene. The CDR3 bases are TGTGCCAGCAGTTCAGGACTAGCGGGAGCACATGAGCAGTTCTTC. Its protein product is CASSSGLAGAHEQFF.

The chain has TRBV20-1 and TRBJ1-5; D ambiguous. From germline, CDR1 is DFQATT and CDR2 SNEGSKA (reference sequence). The V end was cut by 6 bases, the J end by 3 bases, with 9 bases between. The CDR3 consists of 12 residues. The CDR3 bases are TGCAGTGCAAGCGACAACAATCAGCCCCAGCATTTT. This translates into CSASDNNQPQHF.

The genes are TRBV7-3 and TRBJ2-1, with 10 bases lining up with TRBD1. Germline CDR1 SGHTA, CDR2 FQGTGA. Trimming cost V 6 bases and J 7 bases; bases outside gene matches: 12. The CDR3 totals 16 residues. The CDR3 DNA follows: TGTGCCAGCAGTCTTCGCCCGGGACAGGGGAATAATGAGCAGTTCTTC. This sequence encodes CASSLRPGQGNNEQFF.

Concerning this clonotype itself: This may be a read error: a much more frequent sequence differs by one nucleotide. The chain carries TRBV7-2 and TRBJ2-7, with TRBD2 matching 7 bases. The germline gives CDR1 SGHTA, CDR2 FQGNSA. V shed 4 bases and J 8 bases; nucleotides not matched to a gene: 14. CDR3 length: 15 amino acids. CDR3 region: CASSYQGGSIYKQYF. CDR3 sequence (DNA): TGTGCCAGCAGCTATCAGGGCGGGAGTATTTACAAGCAGTACTTC.

This clonotype has a handful of counts. The chain links TRBV4-3 to TRBJ2-1, with D tentatively TRBD1 (6 bases). Germline lookup yields CDR1 LGHNA and CDR2 YSLEER. The length of the CDR3 is 16 residues. The ends were cut back, 3 bases at V and 4 bases at J, with 16 bases in the middle. The CDR3 region is CASSQSGATRYNEQFF. The DNA for the CDR3 is TGCGCCAGCAGCCAGTCAGGGGCGACCCGATACAATGAGCAGTTCTTC.

This clonotype has only a few counts. V usage is TRBV29-1 and J usage is TRBJ2-3; the D gene is possibly TRBD1 (7 bases). CDR3 length equals 16 residues. Germline V gene sequence: CDR1 SQVTM, CDR2 ANQGSEA. With 3 bases removed from V and 2 bases from J, the gap between germline ends came to 18 bases. CDR3 sequence: CSVEEGAGQTTDTQYF. CDR3 nucleotide sequence: TGCAGCGTTGAGGAGGGGGCAGGACAGACCACAGATACGCAGTATTTT.